Presented here are 3 T cell receptor beta chains from one specimen sequenced in a study of human T cells and chemical hapten exposure. Stated time point: patch test 3, about 24 weeks after DPC sensitization. Described treatment: therapeutic diphenylcyclopropenone sensitization with weekly scalp DPC. TCRdb passed the RACE reads through MiXCR, listing each CDR3 protein once. The sample includes 50,000 to 65,000 distinct CDR3 sequences, 9.9% of them seen just once. The sequences come from whole blood, collected in connection with sensitization to the hapten diphenylcyclopropenone (DPC). The source of these receptors is a woman in her thirties or forties with alopecia areata. Some clones in this sample may be carry-over from other donors' samples.

The chain joins TRBV5-1 to TRBJ1-5; TRBD1 matches 10 bases. Germline CDR1 is SGHRS and CDR2 is YFSETQ. After removal of 4 bases from V and 9 bases from J, the junction contained 7 bases not matched to a gene. CDR3 length: 14 amino acids. In DNA form, the CDR3 reads TGCGCCAGCAGCCCAGGGACAGGGGCATGGCCCCAGCATTTT. It specifies CASSPGTGAWPQHF.

The genes are TRBV10-3 and TRBJ2-7, with 7 positions matching TRBD1. This CDR3 is 12 amino acids long. V trimming: 9 bases; J trimming: 0 bases; junction bases outside the gene matches: 2. CDR1 and CDR2 (germline): ENHRY, SYGVKD. The CDR3 DNA sequence: TGTGCCATACGGACAGGCTCCTACGAGCAGTACTTC. Translation: CAIRTGSYEQYF.

This clonotype was seen a few times. J is TRBJ1-6 and V is TRBV27; D may be TRBD1 (5 bases). The CDR3 runs to 13 residues. Trimming stripped 7 bases from V and 9 bases from J, with 13 bases between. Germline values: CDR1 MNHEY, CDR2 SMNVEV (reference sequence). CDR3 in DNA: TGTGCCAGCACCAGGGTCGCTGGTTCACCCCTCCACTTT. As protein: CASTRVAGSPLHF.